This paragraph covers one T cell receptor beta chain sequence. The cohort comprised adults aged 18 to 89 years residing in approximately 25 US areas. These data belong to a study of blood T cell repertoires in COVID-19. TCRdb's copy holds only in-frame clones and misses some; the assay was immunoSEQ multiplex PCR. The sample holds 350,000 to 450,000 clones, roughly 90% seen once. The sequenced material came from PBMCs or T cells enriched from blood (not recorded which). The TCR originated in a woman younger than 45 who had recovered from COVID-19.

The CDR3 region is CASSQSQTHEAFF. CDR3 nucleotides: TGTGCCAGCAGCCAATCGCAAACACATGAAGCTTTCTTT. The V call is TRBV16, the J call TRBJ1-1; D is unresolved. CDR1 is KGHSY, CDR2 FQNENV, per germline. CDR3 size: 13 residues. Trimming shortened V by 0 bases and J by 7 bases, and 9 bases separated the two germline ends.